A selection of T cell receptor beta chains follows, all from one sample in a study of chemoradiotherapy in HPV16-positive cancers. The repertoire was sequenced with immunoSEQ multiplex PCR; TCRdb's copy has only in-frame clones and lacks some. The sample lists some 12,000 clones; about 78% were seen once. This specimen was acquired from a patient who underwent chemoradiotherapy. The receptors were sampled from a human donor with HPV-associated anogenital cancer. Both conserved end residues are part of each CDR3. D genes are given only for firm matches. Only part of the rows carry a size: once, few, many, or a class if the clone is expanded.

j_gene: TRBJ2-7
d_gene: -
abundance: -
v_gene: TRBV6-1
CDR3nt: TGTGCCAGCAGCGCGCGAGGCCCCTACGAGCAGTACTTC
CDR3aa: CASSARGPYEQYF

j_gene: TRBJ1-5
d_gene: -
abundance: -
v_gene: TRBV10-2
CDR3nt: TGCGCCAGCAGGACAGCTAGCAATCAGCCCCAGCATTTT
CDR3aa: CASRTASNQPQHF

j_gene: TRBJ2-4
d_gene: -
abundance: -
v_gene: TRBV6-1
CDR3nt: TGTGCCAGCAGTGAGAGGACACCCTTGGACATTCAGTACTTC
CDR3aa: CASSERTPLDIQYF

j_gene: TRBJ1-2
d_gene: TRBD1
abundance: few
v_gene: TRBV28
CDR3nt: TGTGCCACCGTAGGACAGGACTATGGCTACACCTTC
CDR3aa: CATVGQDYGYTF

j_gene: TRBJ2-5
d_gene: TRBD2
abundance: -
v_gene: TRBV7-8
CDR3nt: TGTGCCAGCAGCCCGAACGCACTAGCGGAAGAGACCCAGTACTTC
CDR3aa: CASSPNALAEETQYF

j_gene: TRBJ1-1
d_gene: -
abundance: -
v_gene: TRBV6-1
CDR3nt: TGTGCCAGCAGTGAACCCCCGGGACGCACGAGAGGTTTCTTT
CDR3aa: CASSEPPGRTRGFF

j_gene: TRBJ1-1
d_gene: -
abundance: -
v_gene: TRBV30
CDR3nt: TGTGCCTGGAGTGAACAGGCCCACACTGAAGCTTTCTTT
CDR3aa: CAWSEQAHTEAFF

j_gene: TRBJ2-1
d_gene: -
abundance: -
v_gene: TRBV7-9
CDR3nt: TGTGCCAGCAGCTTAGACTTCACGTCCTACAATGAGCAGTTCTTC
CDR3aa: CASSLDFTSYNEQFF

j_gene: TRBJ2-7
d_gene: TRBD1
abundance: once
v_gene: TRBV18
CDR3nt: TGTGCCAGCTCACGGACAGGTTCCTACGAGCAGTACTTC
CDR3aa: CASSRTGSYEQYF

j_gene: TRBJ2-7
d_gene: -
abundance: -
v_gene: TRBV5-5
CDR3nt: TGTGCCAGCAGCTTAGCAGGGGAAGTTCGTTACGAGCAGTACTTC
CDR3aa: CASSLAGEVRYEQYF

j_gene: TRBJ2-7
d_gene: -
abundance: -
v_gene: TRBV28
CDR3nt: TGTGCCAGCAGTTTAGACACTAAATCCTACGAGCAGTACTTC
CDR3aa: CASSLDTKSYEQYF

j_gene: TRBJ2-5
d_gene: TRBD1
abundance: -
v_gene: TRBV7-6
CDR3nt: TGTGCCAGCAGCTTAGGGGGGGGACAGGGGGCCGGGGAGACCCAGTACTTC
CDR3aa: CASSLGGGQGAGETQYF

j_gene: TRBJ2-3
d_gene: -
abundance: -
v_gene: TRBV4-1
CDR3nt: TGCGCCAGCAGCCTCGAGGCTAGCCCTGATACGCAGTATTTT
CDR3aa: CASSLEASPDTQYF

j_gene: TRBJ1-1
d_gene: -
abundance: few
v_gene: TRBV28
CDR3nt: TGTGCCTCCTGTTTTGACAGAAATCTGAACACTGAAGCTTTCTTT
CDR3aa: CASCFDRNLNTEAFF

j_gene: TRBJ1-2
d_gene: -
abundance: few
v_gene: TRBV7-2
CDR3nt: TGTGCCAGCAGCGACCGGCGGGAAGGCTACACCTTC
CDR3aa: CASSDRREGYTF

j_gene: TRBJ2-5
d_gene: TRBD1
abundance: few
v_gene: TRBV5-6
CDR3nt: TGTGCCAGCAGCTACCTCTTACAGGGGGTCCAAGAGACCCAGTACTTC
CDR3aa: CASSYLLQGVQETQYF

j_gene: TRBJ2-5
d_gene: -
abundance: -
v_gene: TRBV5-4
CDR3nt: TGTGCCGCGCTAAGCGGGGAGACCCAGTACTTC
CDR3aa: CAALSGETQYF

j_gene: TRBJ2-4
d_gene: TRBD1
abundance: few
v_gene: TRBV4-3
CDR3nt: TGCGCCAGCAGCCAAACCGACAGGGGCCGGGACATTCAGTACTTC
CDR3aa: CASSQTDRGRDIQYF

j_gene: TRBJ2-3
d_gene: -
abundance: -
v_gene: TRBV5-4
CDR3nt: TGTGCCAGCAGCTTGGGGGGCACAGATACGCAGTATTTT
CDR3aa: CASSLGGTDTQYF

j_gene: TRBJ1-2
d_gene: -
abundance: few
v_gene: TRBV6-1
CDR3nt: TGTGCCAGCAGTGGACAGAACTATGGCTACACCTTC
CDR3aa: CASSGQNYGYTF

j_gene: TRBJ2-3
d_gene: -
abundance: -
v_gene: TRBV5-1
CDR3nt: TGCGCCAGCAGCTTGGTTAGCGACCGAGATACGCAGTATTTT
CDR3aa: CASSLVSDRDTQYF

j_gene: TRBJ2-1
d_gene: -
abundance: -
v_gene: TRBV4-1
CDR3nt: TGCGCCAGCAGCCTACTAGGGGCGGATGGTAATGAGCAGTTCTTC
CDR3aa: CASSLLGADGNEQFF

j_gene: TRBJ2-7
d_gene: TRBD2
abundance: -
v_gene: TRBV7-8
CDR3nt: TGTGCCAGCAGCTTAGGGGTTAGCGGGAAGCCCTACGAGCAGTACTTC
CDR3aa: CASSLGVSGKPYEQYF

j_gene: TRBJ1-5
d_gene: -
abundance: once
v_gene: TRBV2
CDR3nt: TGTGCCAGCAGTGAAGGGGGCCGGAGGCGCAATCAGCCCCAGCATTTT
CDR3aa: CASSEGGRRRNQPQHF

j_gene: TRBJ2-1
d_gene: -
abundance: -
v_gene: TRBV5-1
CDR3nt: TGCGCCAGCAGCTTGGGCCAGGGACCTTACAATGAGCAGTTCTTC
CDR3aa: CASSLGQGPYNEQFF

j_gene: TRBJ1-4
d_gene: -
abundance: -
v_gene: TRBV28
CDR3nt: TGTGCCAGCAGTTCGCAGGCAACTAATGAAAAACTGTTTTTT
CDR3aa: CASSSQATNEKLFF

j_gene: TRBJ2-5
d_gene: TRBD2
abundance: -
v_gene: TRBV5-6
CDR3nt: TGTGCCAGCAGCCTGGGACTAGTTAAGGAGACCCAGTACTTC
CDR3aa: CASSLGLVKETQYF

j_gene: TRBJ2-5
d_gene: TRBD2
abundance: -
v_gene: TRBV14
CDR3nt: TGTGCCAGCAGCCCTCTAGCGGGACTTGGGGAGACCCAGTACTTC
CDR3aa: CASSPLAGLGETQYF

j_gene: TRBJ2-2
d_gene: TRBD2
abundance: -
v_gene: TRBV4-1
CDR3nt: TGCGCCAGCAGCCGGGGGGAGGGAGGTGGCACCGGGGAGCTGTTTTTT
CDR3aa: CASSRGEGGGTGELFF

j_gene: TRBJ2-3
d_gene: TRBD1
abundance: -
v_gene: TRBV6-4
CDR3nt: TGTGCCAGCAGTGACTCGGCAGGGGGCGCGGATACGCAGTATTTT
CDR3aa: CASSDSAGGADTQYF

j_gene: TRBJ1-5
d_gene: -
abundance: -
v_gene: TRBV19
CDR3nt: TGTGCCAGTTCAACAGTGGACTATCAGCCCCAGCATTTT
CDR3aa: CASSTVDYQPQHF

j_gene: TRBJ2-1
d_gene: TRBD2
abundance: -
v_gene: TRBV4-1
CDR3nt: TGCGCCAGCAGCCACTCACTAGCGGGAGCGCTTCATGAGCAGTTCTTC
CDR3aa: CASSHSLAGALHEQFF

j_gene: TRBJ2-1
d_gene: -
abundance: -
v_gene: TRBV5-1
CDR3nt: TGCGCCAGCAGCTTGCACAGCTCCTACAATGAACAGTTCTTC
CDR3aa: CASSLHSSYNEQFF

j_gene: TRBJ1-6
d_gene: -
abundance: -
v_gene: TRBV6-5
CDR3nt: TGTGCCAGCAGTTCTAAGGCAATAAATTCACCCCTCCACTTT
CDR3aa: CASSSKAINSPLHF

j_gene: TRBJ2-1
d_gene: TRBD1
abundance: -
v_gene: TRBV19
CDR3nt: TGTGCCAGTAGTTGGACAGGGGGTATCTCCTACAATGAGCAGTTCTTC
CDR3aa: CASSWTGGISYNEQFF

j_gene: TRBJ1-1
d_gene: TRBD1
abundance: -
v_gene: TRBV29-1
CDR3nt: TGCAGCGTTGACGAAACAGGGGCCCTTGGAGCTTTCTTT
CDR3aa: CSVDETGALGAFF

j_gene: TRBJ2-1
d_gene: -
abundance: -
v_gene: TRBV5-1
CDR3nt: TGCGCCAGCAGCCGCTCCATACAGAGCTACAATGAGCAGTTCTTC
CDR3aa: CASSRSIQSYNEQFF

j_gene: TRBJ2-5
d_gene: TRBD1
abundance: -
v_gene: TRBV29-1
CDR3nt: TGCAGCGTTGTGACAGGGCGACAAGAGACCCAGTACTTC
CDR3aa: CSVVTGRQETQYF

j_gene: TRBJ1-1
d_gene: TRBD1
abundance: once
v_gene: TRBV5-5
CDR3nt: TGTGCCAGCAGCTTGGGGGGACAGGGGATAAGGATGGCTTTCTTT
CDR3aa: CASSLGGQGIRMAFF

j_gene: TRBJ1-2
d_gene: -
abundance: few
v_gene: TRBV6-1
CDR3nt: TGTGCCAGCAGCTCACAAGGGACCACAGGAGGCTACACCTTC
CDR3aa: CASSSQGTTGGYTF

j_gene: TRBJ1-1
d_gene: -
abundance: few
v_gene: TRBV5-1
CDR3nt: TGCGCCAGCAGCTTGGCCGGGGCCGGTACTGAAGCTTTCTTT
CDR3aa: CASSLAGAGTEAFF

j_gene: TRBJ2-7
d_gene: -
abundance: -
v_gene: TRBV10-3
CDR3nt: TGTGCCATCAGTGAGACAGGTTTGGCTTCCTACGAGCAGTACTTC
CDR3aa: CAISETGLASYEQYF

j_gene: TRBJ1-5
d_gene: -
abundance: -
v_gene: TRBV2
CDR3nt: TGTGCCAGCAGTGAAGGGCCAGGGGCTCAGCCCCAGCATTTT
CDR3aa: CASSEGPGAQPQHF

j_gene: TRBJ1-2
d_gene: -
abundance: -
v_gene: TRBV30
CDR3nt: TGTGCCTGGAGTGTTGGCCGGAACTATGGCTACACCTTC
CDR3aa: CAWSVGRNYGYTF

j_gene: TRBJ2-7
d_gene: TRBD1
abundance: -
v_gene: TRBV6-1
CDR3nt: TGTGCCAGCAGGGAACGGGACAGGGGTTACGAGCAGTACTTC
CDR3aa: CASRERDRGYEQYF

j_gene: TRBJ2-3
d_gene: TRBD2
abundance: -
v_gene: TRBV7-2
CDR3nt: TGTGCCAGCAGGTACCGCCCTAGCGGGAGGATTCCAGATACGCAGTATTTT
CDR3aa: CASRYRPSGRIPDTQYF

j_gene: TRBJ2-1
d_gene: TRBD2
abundance: -
v_gene: TRBV5-5
CDR3nt: TGTGCCAGCAGCGAGACTAGCGGGGTTAACAATGAGCAGTTCTTC
CDR3aa: CASSETSGVNNEQFF

j_gene: TRBJ1-1
d_gene: -
abundance: -
v_gene: TRBV2
CDR3nt: TGTGCCAGCAGTGAAGGGTTGGGCTTGGGCACTGAAGCTTTCTTT
CDR3aa: CASSEGLGLGTEAFF

j_gene: TRBJ1-3
d_gene: -
abundance: once
v_gene: TRBV28
CDR3nt: TGTGCCAGCAGTCTTAAAGGGCTAGGACGGCGCTCTGGAAACACCATATATTTT
CDR3aa: CASSLKGLGRRSGNTIYF

j_gene: TRBJ2-2
d_gene: TRBD1
abundance: -
v_gene: TRBV7-8
CDR3nt: TGTGCCAGCAGCTCGCTACAGGGGGCTAGGGAGCTGTTTTTT
CDR3aa: CASSSLQGARELFF

j_gene: TRBJ1-2
d_gene: TRBD1
abundance: -
v_gene: TRBV28
CDR3nt: TGTGCCAGCAGGGGACAGGCCCGCATGGGTGGCTACACCTTC
CDR3aa: CASRGQARMGGYTF

j_gene: TRBJ2-6
d_gene: -
abundance: few
v_gene: TRBV2
CDR3nt: TGTGCCAGCAGTGACCCCTCTGGGGCCAACGTCCTGACTTTC
CDR3aa: CASSDPSGANVLTF

j_gene: TRBJ2-5
d_gene: -
abundance: -
v_gene: TRBV5-6
CDR3nt: TGTGCCAGCAGCTTGACGGGGAAGACCCAGTACTTC
CDR3aa: CASSLTGKTQYF

j_gene: TRBJ1-6
d_gene: -
abundance: -
v_gene: TRBV9
CDR3nt: TGTGCCAGCAGCGATGGGACGTACAATTCACCCCTCCACTTT
CDR3aa: CASSDGTYNSPLHF

j_gene: TRBJ2-5
d_gene: TRBD2
abundance: once
v_gene: TRBV14
CDR3nt: TGTGCCAGCAGCCGCAGACTAGCGGGAGGTCAAGAGACCCAGTACTTC
CDR3aa: CASSRRLAGGQETQYF

j_gene: TRBJ1-1
d_gene: -
abundance: -
v_gene: TRBV27
CDR3nt: TGTGCCAGCAGTTTGCAGGGGAGGAACACTGAAGCTTTCTTT
CDR3aa: CASSLQGRNTEAFF